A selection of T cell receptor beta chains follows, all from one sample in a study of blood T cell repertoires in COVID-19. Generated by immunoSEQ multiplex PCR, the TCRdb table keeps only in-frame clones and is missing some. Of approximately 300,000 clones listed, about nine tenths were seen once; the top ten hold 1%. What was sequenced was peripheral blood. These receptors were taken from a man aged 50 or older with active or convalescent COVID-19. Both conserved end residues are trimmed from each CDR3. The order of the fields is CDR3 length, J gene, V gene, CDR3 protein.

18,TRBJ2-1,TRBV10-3,AISESMGKQVKSSYNEQF
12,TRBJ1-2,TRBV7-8,ASSLTRDNYGYT
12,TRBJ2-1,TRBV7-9,ASSRLAGNNEQF
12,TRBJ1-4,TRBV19,ASSKMQGNEKLF
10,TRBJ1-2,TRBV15,ATSRGSYGYT
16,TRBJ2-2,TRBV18,ASSPSFGLSGDTGELF
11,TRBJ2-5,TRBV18,ASSRTELETQY
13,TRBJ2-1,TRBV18,ASSPRGRANYEQF
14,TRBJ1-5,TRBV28,ASSPTVGGGNQPQH
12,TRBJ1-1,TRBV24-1,ATSPGQGDTEAF
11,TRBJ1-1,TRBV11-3,ASSIDRGAGAF
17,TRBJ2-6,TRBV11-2,ASSLAPGGGSSGANVLT
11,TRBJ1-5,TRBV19,ASSINRVTPQH
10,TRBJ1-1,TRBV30,AWSERTTEAF
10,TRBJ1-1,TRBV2,ASSSTGTEAF
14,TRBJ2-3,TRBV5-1,ASSIRTSGGQDTQY
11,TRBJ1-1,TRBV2,ASRAGGGTEAF
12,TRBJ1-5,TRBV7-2,ASSPTGGNQPQH
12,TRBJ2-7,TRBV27,ASSLGGPAYEQY
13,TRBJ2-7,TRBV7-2,ASSLAGTGFHEQY
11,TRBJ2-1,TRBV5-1,ASSSGSRGAQF
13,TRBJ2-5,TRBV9,ASSVQGQGHETQY
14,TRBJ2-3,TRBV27,ASRLIAGASTDTQY
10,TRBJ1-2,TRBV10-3,AISGSNYGYT
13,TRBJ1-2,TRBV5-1,ASSLTGGRDYGYT
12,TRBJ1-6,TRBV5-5,ASSLQGPGSPLH
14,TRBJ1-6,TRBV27,ASSLIGQENNSPLH
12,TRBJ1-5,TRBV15,ATSRDLGNQPQH
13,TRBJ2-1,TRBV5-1,ASSLARGSYNEQF
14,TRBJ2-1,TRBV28,ASSQTSGGSYNEQF
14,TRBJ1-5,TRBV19,ASRREAGYSNQPQH
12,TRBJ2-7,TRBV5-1,ASSLDRAAYEQY
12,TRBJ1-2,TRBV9,ASSTGTGESGYT
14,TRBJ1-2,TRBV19,ASSSPRQGRNYGYT
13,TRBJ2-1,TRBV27,ASSPYRGSYNEQF
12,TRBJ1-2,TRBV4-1,ASSQDVRSDGYT
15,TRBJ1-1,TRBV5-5,ASSSGPGGLDNTEAF
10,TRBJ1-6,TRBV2,ASRNRVSPLH
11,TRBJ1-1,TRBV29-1,SGQNRGNTEAF
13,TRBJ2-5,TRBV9,ASSPRQGVGETQY
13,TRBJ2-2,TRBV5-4,ASSAGQGAGGELF
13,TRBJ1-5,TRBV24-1,ATSDGAGSNQPQH
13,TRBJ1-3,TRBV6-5,ASSFIPEAGNTIY
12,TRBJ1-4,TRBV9,ASSSRSLDEKLF
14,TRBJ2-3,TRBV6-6,ASSYAAGRAGDTQY
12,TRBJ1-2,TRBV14,ASSQDRHSYGYT
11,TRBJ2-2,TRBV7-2,ASSSPNTGELF
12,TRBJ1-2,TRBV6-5,ASSYSRGNYGYT
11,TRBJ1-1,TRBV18,ASSPDRDTEAF
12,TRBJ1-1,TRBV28,ASSLGQAGTEAF